This TCR beta chain was identified during a study of regulatory and conventional T cells in RAG deficiency (dated by TCRdb to the late 2010s). Regarding the research as a whole: Autoimmunity is frequently linked to hypomorphic RAG mutations in combined immunodeficiency or atypical SCID. High-throughput TCR beta sequencing was used to compare the diversity and composition of the Treg, conventional CD4+ and CD8+ T cell repertoires of RAG-deficient patients with those of healthy controls.

Eight patients with RAG deficiency were studied: one with SCID, two with Omenn syndrome and five with combined immunodeficiency or atypical SCID. Before genomic DNA extraction, CD8+ T cells without CD4 were isolated from blood. Results the study describes overall, beyond this receptor: Compared with control T-cell subpopulations, RAG-deficient patients had much lower Shannon entropy and higher Simpson indices. Unique TCR beta sequences from Treg cells were roughly 100-fold fewer in Omenn syndrome and CID/AS patients than controls, versus 7.5 to 10-fold for other subsets. In Omenn syndrome patients, sorted CD25-high CD127-low cells may represent peripherally activated cells rather than bona fide Treg cells. Shorter CDR3 lengths were found in all patient T-cell subsets, and >90% Treg-Tconv repertoire overlap at nucleotide and amino acid level was observed in Omenn syndrome patients. Some T-cell subset analyses were not performed for some subjects.

Library creation used the immunoSEQ multiplex PCR assay. Genomic DNA from the sorted T-cell subsets was used to amplify and sequence rearranged TCR beta chain products. The original pipeline was this. Shannon entropy and Simpson indices were used to quantify the repertoire diversity of productive TCR beta rearrangements. Clonal expansion was assessed by the summed frequency of the 100 most abundant productive TCR beta clonotypes among total reads. The TRB repertoires were scored with a self-reactivity index built on which amino acids appear at CDR3beta positions 6 and 7. Two-way ANOVA was applied to the repertoire analyses, whereas Student t or Mann-Whitney tests were applied to the flow cytometric analyses. Here the immuneACCESS table is served through TCRdb, limited to in-frame sequences with V and J called. Missing clones are a known gap in these copies; in checked studies unresolved V genes cover under half, and the rest lacks a known reason. D and trimming come from the DNA, and the V and J calls and clone size come from that table. The sample table records about 5,700 clones; about 90% of these occur just once. Of the sample, about 49% falls within the top ten clones.

At the junction V is shortened by 4 bases and J by 6 bases, with 19 bases in between. CDR1 and CDR2 were assigned from the germline V gene as SGDLS and YYNGEE. Counted from cysteine to phenylalanine, this CDR3 has 16 amino acids. The only DNA kept is the CDR3, 48 bases in frame from the first base. Concerning this clone itself: Which antigen it targets is not known. The input lacks base qualities; no much larger clone sits a single base away.

Material: CD8+ T cells sorted from blood. The chain was built from TRBV9 and TRBJ2-2; TRBD1 is a possible D gene, resting on 7 matching bases. The clonotype comes from a human donor with RAG deficiency presenting as severe combined immunodeficiency. The CDR3 amino acid sequence is: CASSPTTGRSAGELFF. Read as DNA, the sequence is TGTGCCAGCAGCCCGACGACAGGGAGGTCCGCCGGGGAGCTGTTTTTT. The full variable domain, with segments outside the CDR3 supplied by the reference TRBV9 and TRBJ2-2 proteins, appears as DSGVTQTPKHLITATGQRVTLRCSPRSGDLSVYWYQQSLDQGLQFLIQYYNGEERAKGNILERFSAQQFPDLHSELNLSSLELGDSALYFCASSPTTGRSAGELFFGEGSRLTVL.